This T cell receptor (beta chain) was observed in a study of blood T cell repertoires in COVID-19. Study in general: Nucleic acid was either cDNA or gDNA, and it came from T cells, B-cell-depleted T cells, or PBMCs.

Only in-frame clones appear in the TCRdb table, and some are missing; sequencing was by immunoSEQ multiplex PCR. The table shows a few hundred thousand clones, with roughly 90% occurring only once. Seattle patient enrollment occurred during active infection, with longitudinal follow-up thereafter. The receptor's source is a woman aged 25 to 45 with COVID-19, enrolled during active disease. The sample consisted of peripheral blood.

The CDR3 sequence: CASSYQGAGEQFF. In DNA, the CDR3 is TGTGCCAGCAGCTATCAGGGGGCGGGTGAGCAGTTCTTC. V gene TRBV2 combines with J gene TRBJ2-1; 8 positions agree with TRBD1. This CDR3 spans 13 amino acids. The germline CDR1 and CDR2 sequences are SNHLY and FYNNEI. V was clipped by 6 bases and J by 9 bases; unmatched bases: 7.